The sample holds a few counts of the clone carrying this T cell receptor beta chain. J lost 6 bases, V lost 8 bases, and 9 bases had no gene match. This CDR3 has 13 amino acids. Germline-derived CDR1 and CDR2 are MNHEY and SVGAGI. Unstimulated Tregs (CD4+CD25+CD127-) and CD4+CD25- non-Tregs were sorted from PBMCs. The data belong to a study of Tregs in tolerant kidney transplant recipients. TCRdb keeps only in-frame clones here, not all; method: immunoSEQ multiplex PCR. The data contain approximately 90,000 clones, around nine tenths of them seen just once; the ten biggest clones take up roughly 5%. The material sequenced was CD8+ T cells from blood. The clonotype originates from a human donor in good health. The chain recombines TRBV6-5 with TRBJ2-7, with 8 bases fitting TRBD2. The CDR3 reads CASRGGIVVEQYF. The CDR3 DNA reads TGTGCCAGCCGGGGGGGGATAGTTGTCGAGCAGTACTTC.